These T cell receptor beta chains were read from a single sample in a study of shared clonotypes between healthy human individuals. Clones were sequenced by immunoSEQ multiplex PCR, and TCRdb holds only the in-frame ones, with some missing. The sample includes 2.5 million or so clones, around nine tenths seen only once; the top ten take around 0.15%. The sequenced material came from naive CD4+ T cells sorted from blood. The receptors here all came from a man aged 18 to 30 in good health. The CDR3 runs from the conserved cysteine through the conserved F or W. D genes are given only for firm matches. Size is stated for part of the rows, as once, few or many counts, or as a class when the clone is expanded.

TGTGCCATCAAGCGGGAGGCTAGCACAGATACGCAGTATTTT CAIKREASTDTQYF - TRBJ2-3 TRBD2 TRBV10-3
TGTGCCAGCAGTCTCGACGTGGGGGGCACTGAAGCTTTCTTT CASSLDVGGTEAFF - TRBJ1-1 - TRBV28
TGTGCCAGCAGTCTTAGAGACAGACCCACAGATACGCAGTATTTT CASSLRDRPTDTQYF - TRBJ2-3 - TRBV28
TGCGCCAGCAGCCTTTCCAAAATAGCCTCGCCATACGAGCAGTACTTC CASSLSKIASPYEQYF once TRBJ2-7 - TRBV5-1
TGCAGCGTTGCTAGCGGTAGCTCCTACAATGAGCAGTTCTTC CSVASGSSYNEQFF - TRBJ2-1 TRBD2 TRBV29-1
TGTGCCAGCTCACCTCCCGGACAGGGGTTAAGCTCCTATAATTCACCCCTCCACTTT CASSPPGQGLSSYNSPLHF - TRBJ1-6 TRBD1 TRBV18
TGTGCCATCAGTGAACATGAGGACGATGGCTACACCTTC CAISEHEDDGYTF - TRBJ1-2 - TRBV10-3
TGTGCCAGCAGCGGTCTTTCTTCTCCGCTAGGTTCCAATGAGCAGTTCTTC CASSGLSSPLGSNEQFF - TRBJ2-1 - TRBV5-4
TGTGCCAGCTCACAAGGCGCTAACTATGGCTACACCTTC CASSQGANYGYTF - TRBJ1-2 - TRBV18
TGTGCCAGCAGCTTAGATGGACAGAGTGAAGCTTTCTTT CASSLDGQSEAFF - TRBJ1-1 - TRBV11-3
TGTGCCAGCAGCTTTGGTCTATTAGCCAAAAACATTCAGTACTTC CASSFGLLAKNIQYF - TRBJ2-4 - TRBV7-2
TGTGCCAGCTCACCACTTCCTCTTTCCGGGATTGGCGAAGAGACCCAGTACTTC CASSPLPLSGIGEETQYF once TRBJ2-5 - TRBV18
TGTGCCATCAGCCAAAGAGGAGAGACCCAGTACTTC CAISQRGETQYF - TRBJ2-5 - TRBV10-3
TGTGCCAGCAGTTACAACGAAGGGGCGGCGGGCTATGGCTACACCTTC CASSYNEGAAGYGYTF once TRBJ1-2 - TRBV6-5
TGTGCCAGCAGTTGGGACAACTTTTACAATGAGCAGTTCTTC CASSWDNFYNEQFF - TRBJ2-1 - TRBV2
TGTGCCAGCAGCCCCCCACGGGAGGGGTCCTACAATGAGCAGTTCTTC CASSPPREGSYNEQFF - TRBJ2-1 TRBD2 TRBV9
TGTGCCAGCAGCCAAAGATGGGGAACGACTGGGACCATGTCTCATCGCGACAATGAGCAGTTCTTC CASSQRWGTTGTMSHRDNEQFF - TRBJ2-1 - TRBV4-2
TGTGCCAGCAACTTCCCCCGGGACGCAGAGACCCAGTACTTC CASNFPRDAETQYF - TRBJ2-5 - TRBV2
TGCGCCAGCAGTCCGCGACAGGGATCAAGGACTGAAGCTTTCTTT CASSPRQGSRTEAFF - TRBJ1-1 TRBD1 TRBV23-1
TGTGCCAGTAGTTCGCAGGGGCGAGCTGGCTACACCTTC CASSSQGRAGYTF - TRBJ1-2 - TRBV19
TGTGCCAGCAGCCCCCATCGGGAAGTCCTGACTTTC CASSPHREVLTF - TRBJ2-6 - TRBV5-4
TGCGCCAGCAGCACATCGGGGGCCCTTACCTACGAGCAGTACTTC CASSTSGALTYEQYF - TRBJ2-7 - TRBV5-1
TGTGCCAGCAGCTTGGGACTAGCTCGACAAGAGACCCAGTACTTC CASSLGLARQETQYF - TRBJ2-5 TRBD2 TRBV7-2
TGTGCCATCAGTGAGCGAAGGGCGGGACAGGGATTTTCACCCCTCCACTTT CAISERRAGQGFSPLHF - TRBJ1-6 TRBD1 TRBV10-3
TGTGCCAGCAGTCTCACAGATACGCAGTATTTT CASSLTDTQYF few TRBJ2-3 - TRBV28
TGTGCCAGCAGCTCATCTAGCGGGACCGACGAGCAGTACTTC CASSSSSGTDEQYF - TRBJ2-7 TRBD2 TRBV7-2